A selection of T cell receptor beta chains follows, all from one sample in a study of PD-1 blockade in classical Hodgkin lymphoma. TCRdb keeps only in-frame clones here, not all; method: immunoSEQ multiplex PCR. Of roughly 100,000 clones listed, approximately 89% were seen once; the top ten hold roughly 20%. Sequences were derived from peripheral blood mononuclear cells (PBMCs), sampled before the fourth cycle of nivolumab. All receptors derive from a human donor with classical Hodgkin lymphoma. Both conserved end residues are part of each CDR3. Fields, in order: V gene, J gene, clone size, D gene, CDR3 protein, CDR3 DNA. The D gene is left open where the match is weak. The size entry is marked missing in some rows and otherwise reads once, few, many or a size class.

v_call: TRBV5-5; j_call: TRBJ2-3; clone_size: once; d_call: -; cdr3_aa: CASRLGRLTDTQYF; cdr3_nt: TGTGCCAGCAGACTGGGACGGCTCACAGATACGCAGTATTTT
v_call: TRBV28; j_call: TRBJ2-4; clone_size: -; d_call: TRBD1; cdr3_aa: CASGPPGQKNIQYF; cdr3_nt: TGTGCCAGCGGACCTCCGGGACAGAAAAACATTCAGTACTTC
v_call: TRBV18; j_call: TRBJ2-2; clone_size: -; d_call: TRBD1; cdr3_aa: CASSPPMRQGDGELFF; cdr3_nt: TGTGCCAGCTCACCACCAATGCGACAGGGGGACGGGGAGCTGTTTTTT
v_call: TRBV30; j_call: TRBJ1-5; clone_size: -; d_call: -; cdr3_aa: CAWSESPGYSNQPQHF; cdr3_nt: TGTGCCTGGAGTGAGTCCCCGGGTTATAGCAATCAGCCCCAGCATTTT
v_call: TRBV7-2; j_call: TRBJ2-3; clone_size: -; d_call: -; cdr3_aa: CASSSYTDTQYF; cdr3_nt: TGTGCCAGCAGCTCCTACACAGATACGCAGTATTTT
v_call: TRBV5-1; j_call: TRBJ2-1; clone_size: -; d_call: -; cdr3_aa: CASSFRTGRIDYNEQFF; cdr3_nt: TGCGCCAGCAGCTTCAGAACGGGACGGATAGACTACAATGAGCAGTTCTTC
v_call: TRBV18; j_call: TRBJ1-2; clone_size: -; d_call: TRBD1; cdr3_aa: CASSPTGNYGYTF; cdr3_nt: TGTGCCAGCTCACCGACAGGGAACTATGGCTACACCTTC
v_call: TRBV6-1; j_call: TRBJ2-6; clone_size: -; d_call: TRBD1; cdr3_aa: CASRTGASGANVLTF; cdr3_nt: TGTGCCAGCCGTACAGGGGCCTCTGGGGCCAACGTCCTGACTTTC
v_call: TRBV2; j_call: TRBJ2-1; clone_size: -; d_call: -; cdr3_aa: CASSEDRHNEQFF; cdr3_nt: TGTGCCAGCAGTGAGGATAGGCACAATGAGCAGTTCTTC
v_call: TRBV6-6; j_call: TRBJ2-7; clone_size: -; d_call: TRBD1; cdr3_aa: CASSYSGQGAYEQYF; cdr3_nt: TGTGCCAGCAGTTACTCGGGGCAGGGGGCCTACGAGCAGTACTTC
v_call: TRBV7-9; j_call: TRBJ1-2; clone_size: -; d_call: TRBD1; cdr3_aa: CASSFSGGRYGYTF; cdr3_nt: TGTGCCAGCAGTTTTTCAGGGGGTCGCTATGGCTACACCTTC